This is a list of T cell receptor beta chains from one sample in a study of T cells in Graves' hyperthyroidism and ophthalmopathy. Using its own MiXCR run on the multiplex PCR reads, TCRdb lists one record per CDR3 protein. This sample yields about 410,000 distinct CDR3 sequences, of which roughly 14% are seen a single time; 13% belongs to the top ten. The specimen sequenced was blood. Every receptor here comes from a man aged 18 to 29 with Graves' ophthalmopathy. The CDR3 runs from the conserved cysteine through the conserved F or W. A D gene is named only where the DNA matches it firmly. The size of a clone is reported for some rows only, either as once, few or many, or as a class for expanded clones.

NA	TRBV6-1	TRBJ2-3	NA	CASAHSYTDTQYF	TGTGCCAGCGCACACTCGTACACAGATACGCAGTATTTT
many	TRBV5-1	TRBJ2-3	NA	CASSAAGQNTDTQYF	TGCGCCAGCAGCGCCGCGGGACAGAACACAGATACGCAGTATTTT
NA	TRBV12-3/TRBV12-4	TRBJ1-1	NA	CTSRLAQNTEAFF	TGTACCAGCAGGCTCGCGCAGAACACTGAAGCTTTCTTT
many	TRBV7-2	TRBJ2-7	TRBD2	CASSLGAGGPYEQYF	TGTGCCAGCAGCTTAGGAGCGGGGGGGCCCTACGAGCAGTACTTC
NA	TRBV9	TRBJ2-5	NA	CASSVGWGETQYF	TGTGCCAGCAGCGTAGGGTGGGGGGAGACCCAGTACTTC
many	TRBV12-3/TRBV12-4	TRBJ2-3	NA	CASSLTHTDTQYF	TGTGCCAGCAGTTTAACCCACACAGATACGCAGTATTTT
many	TRBV7-9	TRBJ2-7	TRBD1	CASRRVGSDRGNEQYF	TGTGCCAGCAGGCGCGTAGGTTCGGACAGGGGTAACGAGCAGTACTTC
many	TRBV6-1	TRBJ2-5	NA	CASNPGAVAGETQYF	TGTGCCAGCAACCCGGGAGCGGTGGCGGGAGAGACCCAGTACTTC
NA	TRBV29-1	TRBJ1-1	TRBD1	CSVRSTGANTEAFF	TGCAGCGTTCGATCTACAGGGGCGAACACTGAAGCTTTCTTT
NA	TRBV7-6	TRBJ2-1	TRBD2	CASSSRSSGGRYEQFF	TGTGCCAGCAGCTCGCGCTCTAGCGGGGGGCGATATGAGCAGTTCTTC
NA	TRBV7-3	TRBJ2-3	NA	CASSPNSEGDTQYF	TGTGCCAGCAGCCCGAACTCAGAGGGGGATACGCAGTATTTT
many	TRBV11-2	TRBJ1-2	NA	CASSLGLPREYTF	TGTGCCAGCAGCTTAGGTCTTCCCCGAGAATACACCTTC
few	TRBV5-6	TRBJ2-2	NA	CASSPLLYTGELFF	TGTGCCAGCAGCCCGCTCCTTTACACCGGGGAGCTGTTTTTT
many	TRBV6-6	TRBJ2-7	TRBD1	CASSSPRGQLSEQYF	TGTGCCAGCAGTTCCCCGAGGGGACAGCTCTCCGAGCAGTACTTC
many	TRBV7-2	TRBJ2-1	TRBD2	CASIGGYEQFF	TGTGCCAGCATCGGGGGGTATGAGCAGTTCTTC
NA	TRBV3-1	TRBJ2-5	TRBD2	CASSPTGTRGQETQYF	TGTGCCAGCAGCCCAACCGGGACTAGAGGCCAAGAGACCCAGTACTTC
many	TRBV12-3/TRBV12-4	TRBJ2-7	NA	CASSFTRYEQYF	TGTGCCAGCAGTTTTACTCGCTACGAGCAGTACTTC
NA	TRBV15	TRBJ2-1	TRBD2	CATSRDAGLAVFNEQFF	TGTGCCACCAGCAGAGATGCGGGACTAGCGGTTTTCAATGAGCAGTTCTTC
NA	TRBV7-9	TRBJ2-2	TRBD2	CASGRPLADPRINTGELFF	TGTGCCAGCGGCCGACCTCTAGCGGACCCTCGGATAAACACCGGGGAGCTGTTTTTT
many	TRBV27	TRBJ2-1	TRBD2	CASSLSTGGIYEQFF	TGTGCCAGCAGTTTATCGACCGGGGGGATCTATGAGCAGTTCTTC
many	TRBV12-3/TRBV12-4	TRBJ2-3	TRBD2	CASSLGGGGTDTQYF	TGTGCCAGCAGTTTGGGGGGAGGGGGCACAGATACGCAGTATTTT
NA	TRBV6-1	TRBJ1-2	NA	CTSTSRNYGYTF	TGTACCAGCACCTCGCGTAACTATGGCTACACCTTC
many	TRBV3-1	TRBJ2-1	TRBD2	CASSQVKRGAVYNEQFF	TGTGCCAGCAGCCAAGTTAAGCGGGGGGCCGTTTACAATGAGCAGTTCTTC
many	TRBV2	TRBJ1-5	NA	CASGPSNQPQHF	TGTGCCAGCGGACCTAGCAATCAGCCCCAGCATTTT
NA	TRBV5-1	TRBJ1-2	NA	CASSLEPIPESNYGYTF	TGCGCCAGCAGCTTGGAACCAATTCCCGAAAGTAACTATGGCTACACCTTC
many	TRBV6-1	TRBJ2-5	TRBD1	CASRRTGAQGTQYF	TGTGCCAGCAGGAGGACAGGCGCTCAAGGAACCCAGTACTTC
few	TRBV7-9	TRBJ2-3	TRBD1	CASSLGGQGWGDTQYF	TGTGCCAGCAGCTTAGGTGGACAGGGCTGGGGAGATACGCAGTATTTT
many	TRBV7-3	TRBJ2-1	NA	CASRPEGRHNEQFF	TGTGCCAGCAGACCGGAGGGCCGCCACAATGAGCAGTTCTTC
many	TRBV12-3/TRBV12-4	TRBJ1-1	NA	CASRGDRLLAFF	TGTGCCAGCAGGGGAGACAGGTTGCTCGCTTTCTTT
NA	TRBV6-5	TRBJ1-6	NA	CASSYQGYNSPLHF	TGTGCCAGCAGTTACCAGGGTTATAATTCACCCCTCCACTTT
many	TRBV13	TRBJ2-1	TRBD2	CASSLAAGGDNEQFF	TGTGCCAGCAGCTTAGCTGCGGGAGGGGACAATGAGCAGTTCTTC